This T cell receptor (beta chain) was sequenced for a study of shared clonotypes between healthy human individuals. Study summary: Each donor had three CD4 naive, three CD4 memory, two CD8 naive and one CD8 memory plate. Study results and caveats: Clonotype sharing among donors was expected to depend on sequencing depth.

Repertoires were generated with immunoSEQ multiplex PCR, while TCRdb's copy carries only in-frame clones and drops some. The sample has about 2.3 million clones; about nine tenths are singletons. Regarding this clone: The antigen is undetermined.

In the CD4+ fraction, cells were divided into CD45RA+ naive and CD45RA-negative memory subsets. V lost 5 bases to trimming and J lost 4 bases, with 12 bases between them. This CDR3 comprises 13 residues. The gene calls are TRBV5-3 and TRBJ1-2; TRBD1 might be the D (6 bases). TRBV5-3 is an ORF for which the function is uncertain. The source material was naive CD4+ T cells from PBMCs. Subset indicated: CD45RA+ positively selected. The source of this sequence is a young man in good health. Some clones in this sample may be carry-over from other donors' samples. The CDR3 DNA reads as TGTGCCAGAAGTCCGGACAGTCTCTATGGCTACACCTTC. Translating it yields CARSPDSLYGYTF.